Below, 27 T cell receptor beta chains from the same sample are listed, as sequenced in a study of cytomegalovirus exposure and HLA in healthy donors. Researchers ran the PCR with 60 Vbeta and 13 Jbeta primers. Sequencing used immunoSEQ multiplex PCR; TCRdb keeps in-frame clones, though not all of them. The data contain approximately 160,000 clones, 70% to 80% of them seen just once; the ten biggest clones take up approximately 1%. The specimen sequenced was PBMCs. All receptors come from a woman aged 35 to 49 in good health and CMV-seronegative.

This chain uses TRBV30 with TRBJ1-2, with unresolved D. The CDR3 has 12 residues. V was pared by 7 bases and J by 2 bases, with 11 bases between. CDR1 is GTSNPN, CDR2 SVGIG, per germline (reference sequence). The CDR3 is CASGGGNYGYTF. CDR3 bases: TGTGCCTCCGGTGGAGGGAACTATGGCTACACCTTC. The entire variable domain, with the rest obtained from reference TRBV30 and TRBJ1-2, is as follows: SQTIHQWPATLVQPVGSPLSLECTVEGTSNPNLYWYRQAAGRGLQLLFYSVGIGQISSEVPQNLSASRPQDRQFILSSKKLLLSDSGFYLCASGGGNYGYTFGSGTRLTVV.

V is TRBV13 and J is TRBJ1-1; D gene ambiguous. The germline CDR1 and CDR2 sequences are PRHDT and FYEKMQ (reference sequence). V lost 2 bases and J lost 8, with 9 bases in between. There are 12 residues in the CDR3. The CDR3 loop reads CASSLLEGEAFF. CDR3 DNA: TGTGCCAGCAGCTTACTGGAGGGCGAAGCTTTCTTT.

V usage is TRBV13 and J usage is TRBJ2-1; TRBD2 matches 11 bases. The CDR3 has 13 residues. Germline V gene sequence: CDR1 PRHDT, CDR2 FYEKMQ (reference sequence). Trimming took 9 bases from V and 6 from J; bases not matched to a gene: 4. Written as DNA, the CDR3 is TGTGCCAGTTTACTAGCGGGAGTCAATGAGCAGTTCTTC. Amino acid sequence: CASLLAGVNEQFF.

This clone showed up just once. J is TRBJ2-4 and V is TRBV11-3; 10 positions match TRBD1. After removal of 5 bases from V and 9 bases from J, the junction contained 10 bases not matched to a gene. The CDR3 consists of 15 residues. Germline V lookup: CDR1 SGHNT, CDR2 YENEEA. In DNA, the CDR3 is TGTGCCAGCAGCCCAGGGCGGGACAGGGGAGGCATTCAGTACTTC. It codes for CASSPGRDRGGIQYF. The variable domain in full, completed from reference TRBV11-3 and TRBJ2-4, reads EAGVVQSPRYKIIEKKQPVAFWCNPISGHNTLYWYLQNLGQGPELLIRYENEEAVDDSQLPKDRFSAERLKGVDSTLKIQPAELGDSAVYLCASSPGRDRGGIQYFGAGTRLSVL.

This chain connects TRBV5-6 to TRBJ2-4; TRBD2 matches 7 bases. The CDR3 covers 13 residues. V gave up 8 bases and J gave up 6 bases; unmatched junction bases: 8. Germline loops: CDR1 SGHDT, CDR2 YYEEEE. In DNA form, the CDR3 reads TGTGCCAGTACCGGGGGGAGTCCAAACATTCAGTACTTC. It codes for CASTGGSPNIQYF.

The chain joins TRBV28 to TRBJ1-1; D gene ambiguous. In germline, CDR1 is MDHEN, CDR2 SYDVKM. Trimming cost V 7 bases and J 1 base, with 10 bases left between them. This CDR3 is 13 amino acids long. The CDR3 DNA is TGTGCCAGCACCAACAATCGGAACACTGAAGCTTTCTTT. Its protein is CASTNNRNTEAFF.

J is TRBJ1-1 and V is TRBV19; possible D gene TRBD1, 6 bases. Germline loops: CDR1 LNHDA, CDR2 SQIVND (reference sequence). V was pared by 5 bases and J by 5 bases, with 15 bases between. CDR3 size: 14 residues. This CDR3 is CASSSGEGGTEAFF. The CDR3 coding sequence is TGTGCCAGTAGTTCCGGAGAGGGGGGGACTGAAGCTTTCTTT. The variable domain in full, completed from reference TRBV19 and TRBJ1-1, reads DGGITQSPKYLFRKEGQNVTLSCEQNLNHDAMYWYRQDPGQGLRLIYYSQIVNDFQKGDIAEGYSVSREKKESFPLTVTSAQKNPTAFYLCASSSGEGGTEAFFGQGTRLTVV.

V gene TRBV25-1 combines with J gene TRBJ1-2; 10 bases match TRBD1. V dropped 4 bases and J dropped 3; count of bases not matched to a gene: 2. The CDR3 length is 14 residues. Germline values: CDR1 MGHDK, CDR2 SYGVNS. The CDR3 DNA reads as TGTGCCAGCAGTGGACAGGGGGCCTACTATGGCTACACCTTC. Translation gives CASSGQGAYYGYTF.

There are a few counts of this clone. The chain's CDR3 is CASSFQGNQPQHF. The CDR3 DNA sequence: TGTGCCAGCAGTTTTCAGGGCAATCAGCCCCAGCATTTT. J is TRBJ1-5 and V is TRBV27; D gene ambiguous. The CDR3 is 13 residues long. Trimming removed 3 bases from V and 2 bases from J, with 5 bases in between. The germline V gene has CDR1 MNHEY and CDR2 SMNVEV (reference sequence).

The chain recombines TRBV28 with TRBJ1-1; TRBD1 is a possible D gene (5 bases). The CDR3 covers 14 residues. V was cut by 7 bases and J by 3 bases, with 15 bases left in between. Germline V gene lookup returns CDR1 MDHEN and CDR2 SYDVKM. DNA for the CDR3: TGTGCCAGCACACCTTTAGGGGTGGACACTGAAGCTTTCTTT. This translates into CASTPLGVDTEAFF.

This CDR3 reads CASSTSGISSYEQYF. Here the CDR3 DNA reads TGCGCCAGCAGCACTAGCGGGATCTCCTCCTACGAGCAGTACTTC. The chain employs TRBV5-1 and TRBJ2-7; 10 positions agree with TRBD2. This CDR3 has 15 amino acids. V dropped 4 bases and J dropped 0; count of bases not matched to a gene: 4. CDR1 SGHRS and CDR2 YFSETQ come from the germline V gene.

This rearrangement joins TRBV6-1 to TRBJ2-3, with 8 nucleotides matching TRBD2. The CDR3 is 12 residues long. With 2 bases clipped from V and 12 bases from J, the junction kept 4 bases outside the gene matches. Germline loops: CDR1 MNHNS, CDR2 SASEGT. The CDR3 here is CASSERLAYQYF. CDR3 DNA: TGTGCCAGCAGTGAACGACTAGCGTACCAGTATTTT.

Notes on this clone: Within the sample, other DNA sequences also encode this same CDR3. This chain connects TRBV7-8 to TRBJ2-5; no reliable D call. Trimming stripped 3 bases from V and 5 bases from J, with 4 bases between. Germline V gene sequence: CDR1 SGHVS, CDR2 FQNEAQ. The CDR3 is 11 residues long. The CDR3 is CASSFSETQYF. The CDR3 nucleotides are TGTGCCAGCAGCTTTTCGGAGACCCAGTACTTC.

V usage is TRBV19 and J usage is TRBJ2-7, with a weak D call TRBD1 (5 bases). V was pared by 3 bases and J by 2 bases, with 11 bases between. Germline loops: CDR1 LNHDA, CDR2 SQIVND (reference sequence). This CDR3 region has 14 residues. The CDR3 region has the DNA TGTGCCAGTAGTATTCAGGGAACCCCCTACGAGCAGTACTTC. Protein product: CASSIQGTPYEQYF.

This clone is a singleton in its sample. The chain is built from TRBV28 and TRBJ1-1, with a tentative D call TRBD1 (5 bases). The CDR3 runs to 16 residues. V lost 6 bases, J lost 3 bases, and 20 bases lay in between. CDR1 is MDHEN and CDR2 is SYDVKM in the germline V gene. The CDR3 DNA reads TGTGCCAGCAGCCCCCTAACCCTGGGGGGTGACACTGAAGCTTTCTTT. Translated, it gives CASSPLTLGGDTEAFF.

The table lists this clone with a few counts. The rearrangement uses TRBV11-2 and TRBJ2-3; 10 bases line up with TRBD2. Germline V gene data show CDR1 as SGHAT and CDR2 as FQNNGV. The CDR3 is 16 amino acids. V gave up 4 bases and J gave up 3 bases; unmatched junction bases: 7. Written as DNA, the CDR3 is TGTGCCAGCAGCTCCTCTAGCGGGAGTAGAACAGATACGCAGTATTTT. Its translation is CASSSSSGSRTDTQYF.

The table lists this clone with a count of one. Written as DNA, the CDR3 is TGTGCCAGCAGCTTTGGACTTCTTTACGAGCAGTACTTC. As protein: CASSFGLLYEQYF. The rearrangement links TRBV13 to TRBJ2-7, with D tentatively TRBD2 (5 bases). Trimming took off 3 bases at V and 4 bases at J, with 10 bases between the two ends. The CDR3 runs to 13 residues. CDR1 and CDR2 from the germline V gene are PRHDT and FYEKMQ (reference sequence).

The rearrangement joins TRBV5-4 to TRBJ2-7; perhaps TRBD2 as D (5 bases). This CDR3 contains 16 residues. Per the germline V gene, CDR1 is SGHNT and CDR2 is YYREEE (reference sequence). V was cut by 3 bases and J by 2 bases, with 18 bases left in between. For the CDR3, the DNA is TGTGCCAGCAGCTCCTTTCAACGGGGAGACCCCTACGAGCAGTACTTC. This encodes CASSSFQRGDPYEQYF.

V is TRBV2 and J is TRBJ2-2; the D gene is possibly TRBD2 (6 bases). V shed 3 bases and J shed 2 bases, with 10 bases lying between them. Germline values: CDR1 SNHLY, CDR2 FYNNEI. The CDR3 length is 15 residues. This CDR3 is CASSDRGLNTGELFF. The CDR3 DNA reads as TGTGCCAGCAGTGATCGCGGACTAAACACCGGGGAGCTGTTTTTT.

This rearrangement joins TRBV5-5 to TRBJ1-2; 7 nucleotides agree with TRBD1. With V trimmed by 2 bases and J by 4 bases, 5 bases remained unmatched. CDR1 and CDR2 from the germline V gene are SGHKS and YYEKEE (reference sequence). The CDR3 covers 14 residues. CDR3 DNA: TGTGCCAGCAGCTTCTCAGGGGGGACCTATGGCTACACCTTC. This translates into CASSFSGGTYGYTF. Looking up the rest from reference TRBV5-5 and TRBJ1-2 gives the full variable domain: DAGVTQSPTHLIKTRGQQVTLRCSPISGHKSVSWYQQVLGQGPQFIFQYYEKEERGRGNFPDRFSARQFPNYSSELNVNALLLGDSALYLCASSFSGGTYGYTFGSGTRLTVV.

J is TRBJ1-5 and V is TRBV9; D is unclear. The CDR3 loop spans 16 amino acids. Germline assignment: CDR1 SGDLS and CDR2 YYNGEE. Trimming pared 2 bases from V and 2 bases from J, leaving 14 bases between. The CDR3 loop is CASSVGTGIGNQPQHF. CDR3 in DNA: TGTGCCAGCAGCGTCGGTACGGGGATTGGCAATCAGCCCCAGCATTTT.

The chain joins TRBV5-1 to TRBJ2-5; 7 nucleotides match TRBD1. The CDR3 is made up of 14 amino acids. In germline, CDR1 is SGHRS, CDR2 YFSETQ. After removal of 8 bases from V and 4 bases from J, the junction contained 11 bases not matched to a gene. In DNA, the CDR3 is TGCGCCAGTGGGCCCGGGGCAGGGGGAGAGACCCAGTACTTC. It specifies CASGPGAGGETQYF.

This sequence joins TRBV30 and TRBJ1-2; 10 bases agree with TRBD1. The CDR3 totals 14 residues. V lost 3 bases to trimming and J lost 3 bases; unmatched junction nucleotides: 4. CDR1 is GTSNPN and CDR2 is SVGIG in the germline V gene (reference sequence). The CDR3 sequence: CAWRTGTGDYGYTF. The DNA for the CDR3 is TGTGCCTGGAGGACCGGGACAGGGGACTATGGCTACACCTTC.

The CDR3 here is CASSETSIGETQYF. CDR3 nucleotides: TGTGCCAGCAGTGAAACTAGTATCGGAGAGACCCAGTACTTC. J is TRBJ2-5 and V is TRBV25-1, with a possible D match to TRBD2 (5 bases). Germline V gene sequence: CDR1 MGHDK, CDR2 SYGVNS. CDR3 length: 14 residues. The V gene lost 2 bases and the J gene lost 4 bases, with 11 bases spanning the gap.

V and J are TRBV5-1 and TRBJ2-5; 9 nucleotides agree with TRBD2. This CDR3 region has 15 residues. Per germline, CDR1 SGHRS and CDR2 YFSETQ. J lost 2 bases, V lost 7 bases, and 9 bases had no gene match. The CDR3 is CASHQTSGSQETQYF. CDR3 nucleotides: TGCGCCAGCCACCAGACTAGCGGAAGTCAAGAGACCCAGTACTTC.

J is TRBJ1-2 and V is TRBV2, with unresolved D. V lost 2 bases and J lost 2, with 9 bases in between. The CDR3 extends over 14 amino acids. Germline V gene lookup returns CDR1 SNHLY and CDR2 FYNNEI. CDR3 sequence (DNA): TGTGCCAGCAGTGAAATGGCAGTGAACTATGGCTACACCTTC. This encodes CASSEMAVNYGYTF. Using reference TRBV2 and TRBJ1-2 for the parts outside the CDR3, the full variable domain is EPEVTQTPSHQVTQMGQEVILRCVPISNHLYFYWYRQILGQKVEFLVSFYNNEISEKSEIFDDQFSVERPDGSNFTLKIRSTKLEDSAMYFCASSEMAVNYGYTFGSGTRLTVV.

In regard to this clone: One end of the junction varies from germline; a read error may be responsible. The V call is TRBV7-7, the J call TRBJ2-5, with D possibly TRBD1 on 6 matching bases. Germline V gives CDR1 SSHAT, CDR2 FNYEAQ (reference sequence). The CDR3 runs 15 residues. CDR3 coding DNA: TGTGCTAGCAGCCAGGGGATAACGGATAAAGAGACCCAGTACTTC. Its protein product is CASSQGITDKETQYF.